Shown below are 10 T cell receptor beta chains from a single sample sequenced in a study of blood T cell repertoires in COVID-19. Method: immunoSEQ multiplex PCR; TCRdb's copy keeps in-frame clones and lacks some. The sample records 250,000 or so clones, about 86% being singletons. Sequencing was done on a sample of peripheral blood. These TCRs come from a man in his sixties with acute or convalescent COVID-19.

This chain joins TRBV10-2 and TRBJ2-3; TRBD2 aligns across 8 bases. Trimming cost V 7 bases and J 0 bases; bases outside gene matches: 6. Germline lookup yields CDR1 WSHSY and CDR2 SAAADI. The CDR3 is 15 residues long. The CDR3 bases are TGCGCCAGCACATATCAGCGGGAGAGCACAGATACGCAGTATTTT. Its translation is CASTYQRESTDTQYF.

This clone has only a few counts. The chain is built from TRBV4-2 and TRBJ2-7; D is uncertain. The V end was cut by 2 bases, the J end by 5 bases, with 7 bases between. Germline V gene lookup returns CDR1 LGHNA and CDR2 YNFKEQ. There are 12 residues in the CDR3. CDR3 in amino acids: CASSQQANEQYF. CDR3 DNA sequence: TGTGCCAGCAGCCAACAGGCTAACGAGCAGTACTTC.

This clone was seen once. The chain recombines TRBV6-2 or TRBV6-3 with TRBJ1-1, with D possibly matching TRBD1 (6 bases). CDR3 size: 14 residues. The V gene lost 2 bases and the J gene lost 1 base, with 8 bases spanning the gap. Germline CDR1 is MNHEY and CDR2 is SVGEGT. The CDR3 region is CASSYGRGNTEAFF. In DNA form, the CDR3 reads TGTGCCAGCAGTTACGGCAGGGGGAACACTGAAGCTTTCTTT.

V gene TRBV11-2 combines with J gene TRBJ2-2, with 10 bases aligning to TRBD2. The length of the CDR3 is 15 residues. The germline gives CDR1 SGHAT, CDR2 FQNNGV. Trimming took 10 bases from V and 8 from J; bases not matched to a gene: 13. The CDR3 DNA reads as TGTGCCACCCAACGCGGGACTAGCGATGTGGGGGAGCTGTTTTTT. Residues: CATQRGTSDVGELFF.

In DNA form, the CDR3 reads TGTGCCAGCAGCTTGGCTTCGGGGAAGTCATCCTACAATGAGCAGTTCTTC. Protein sequence: CASSLASGKSSYNEQFF. The genes are TRBV5-4 and TRBJ2-1; TRBD2 might be the D (5 bases). CDR3 size: 17 residues. Germline-derived CDR1 and CDR2 are SGHNT and YYREEE (reference sequence). The ends were cut back, 0 bases at V and 1 base at J, with 14 bases in the middle. Variable domain in full (rest from reference TRBV5-4 and TRBJ2-1): ETGVTQSPTHLIKTRGQQVTLRCSSQSGHNTVSWYQQALGQGPQFIFQYYREEENGRGNFPPRFSGLQFPNYSSELNVNALELDDSALYLCASSLASGKSSYNEQFFGPGTRLTVL.

The V and J genes are TRBV5-4 and TRBJ2-7; 7 bases align to TRBD1. The J segment lost 7 bases and the V segment lost 0 bases, leaving 13 bases of the junction unmatched. The length of the CDR3 is 16 residues. Germline CDR1 is SGHNT and CDR2 is YYREEE (reference sequence). The CDR3 spells CASSLGVQDPRGEQYF. CDR3 DNA: TGTGCCAGCAGCTTGGGGGTGCAAGATCCCAGGGGGGAGCAGTACTTC.

The V call is TRBV9, the J call TRBJ1-6; 10 bases match TRBD1. The CDR3 is 15 residues long. Germline-derived CDR1 and CDR2 are SGDLS and YYNGEE. After removal of 4 bases from V and 5 bases from J, the junction contained 3 bases not matched to a gene. The chain's CDR3 is CASSPGQGDNSPLHF. CDR3 bases: TGTGCCAGCAGCCCCGGACAGGGGGATAATTCACCCCTCCACTTT.

The J gene is TRBJ1-2, the V gene TRBV2; 7 bases map to TRBD1. CDR1 and CDR2 from the germline V gene are SNHLY and FYNNEI. The V gene end was trimmed by 6 bases and the J gene end by 2 bases; junction bases not matched to a gene: 3. The CDR3 covers 13 residues. CDR3 amino acids: CASRMDRNYGYTF. The CDR3 region has the DNA TGTGCCAGCAGGATGGACAGGAACTATGGCTACACCTTC.

This rearrangement joins TRBV28 to TRBJ1-3, with unresolved D. This CDR3 has 19 amino acids. V was pared by 2 bases and J by 2 bases, with 22 bases between. CDR1 and CDR2 (germline): MDHEN, SYDVKM. CDR3 loop: CASSLGPWGGPSPGNTIYF. CDR3 sequence (DNA): TGTGCCAGCAGTTTAGGTCCCTGGGGAGGGCCTTCGCCTGGAAACACCATATATTTT.

The rearrangement links TRBV30 to TRBJ1-4; D gene uncertain. This CDR3 contains 15 residues. Deletions cut 0 bases from V and 5 bases from J, with 13 bases between. Germline V lookup: CDR1 GTSNPN, CDR2 SVGIG (reference sequence). The DNA for the CDR3 is TGTGCCTGGAGTGTACTGCGACGGAGGAATGAAAAACTGTTTTTT. Encoded protein: CAWSVLRRRNEKLFF. Combining the CDR3 with reference TRBV30 and TRBJ1-4 gives the whole variable domain SQTIHQWPATLVQPVGSPLSLECTVEGTSNPNLYWYRQAAGRGLQLLFYSVGIGQISSEVPQNLSASRPQDRQFILSSKKLLLSDSGFYLCAWSVLRRRNEKLFFGSGTQLSVL.